One and the same sample provided the 9 T cell receptor beta chains below, sequenced in a study of human T cells and chemical hapten exposure. Sample time point: patch test 3, about 24 weeks after DPC sensitization. The treatment here: therapeutic diphenylcyclopropenone sensitization with weekly scalp DPC. TCRdb fed the RACE reads into MiXCR, producing one record per CDR3 protein. The profile shows around 85,000 distinct CDR3 sequences, over 10% of them singletons. Sequenced here: whole blood, sampled in connection with sensitization to the hapten diphenylcyclopropenone (DPC). Source of these receptors: a woman in her 50s with alopecia areata. Some clones in this sample may be carry-over from other donors' samples.

The chain links TRBV14 to TRBJ2-1; 8 bases agree with TRBD2. V dropped 1 base and J dropped 15; count of bases not matched to a gene: 5. Germline loops: CDR1 SGHDN, CDR2 FVKESK. CDR3 size: 12 residues. The chain's CDR3 is CASSQAGTSTFF. The CDR3 bases are TGTGCCAGCAGCCAAGCCGGGACTAGTACGTTCTTC.

Comment on this clonotype: Being one base from a much bigger clone, this may be a read error. This rearrangement joins TRBV24-1 to TRBJ2-2, with 11 bases fitting TRBD2. Per germline, CDR1 KGHDR and CDR2 SFDVKD. The CDR3 is 16 amino acids. The chain's CDR3 is CAISDSLAGDTGELFF. The DNA for the CDR3 is TGTGCCATCAGTGATTCACTAGCGGGGGACACCGGGGAGCTGTTTTTT.

The CDR3 spells CARSLRGSIMETQYF. Written as DNA, the CDR3 is TGTGCCAGAAGCTTGAGAGGATCTATTATGGAGACCCAGTACTTC. The genes are TRBV5-3 and TRBJ2-5; D not certain. TRBV5-3 is sorted into the ORF group, with uncertain function. The CDR3 loop spans 15 amino acids. The germline V and J ends were trimmed by 1 base and 5 bases, with 15 bases remaining between them.

This clonotype was counted at least ten times. The chain employs TRBV11-2 and TRBJ2-1; TRBD2 agrees at 15 bases. The J segment lost 7 bases and the V segment lost 4 bases, leaving 5 bases of the junction unmatched. Germline CDR1 and CDR2: SGHAT and FQNNGV. This CDR3 is built from 16 residues. The CDR3 DNA follows: TGTGCCAGCAGCTCGCGGACTAGCGGGAGGGGAAATGAGCAGTTCTTC. This sequence encodes CASSSRTSGRGNEQFF.

This clonotype was seen at least ten times. This rearrangement joins TRBV28 to TRBJ1-6; D call uncertain. The CDR3 spans 13 residues. The V and J ends lost 3 bases and 14 bases respectively, with 14 bases between them. In germline, CDR1 is MDHEN, CDR2 SYDVKM. In DNA, the CDR3 is TGTGCCAGCAGTTTCGAGAGTTTGAAGGCCCTCCACTTT. This encodes CASSFESLKALHF.

This clonotype appeared a few times. This chain links TRBV2 with TRBJ1-6; D unresolved. This CDR3 is 14 amino acids long. Germline CDR1 reads SNHLY; CDR2 reads FYNNEI. Trimming removed 8 bases at V and 8 bases at J, with 16 bases between. CDR3 protein: CASRGPVPDSPLHF. In DNA, the CDR3 is TGTGCCAGCCGCGGCCCGGTGCCGGATTCACCCCTCCACTTT.

This clonotype came up many times. The CDR3 here is CASSRDRVNGNTIYF. The DNA for the CDR3 is TGTGCCAGCAGTCGTGACAGGGTTAATGGAAACACCATATATTTT. The chain is built from TRBV12-3 or TRBV12-4 and TRBJ1-3; 7 bases are shared with TRBD1. V lost 5 bases and J lost 3; bases outside the gene matches: 7. The CDR3 covers 15 residues.

The J gene is TRBJ2-3, the V gene TRBV5-1; perhaps D is TRBD1 or TRBD2 (5 bases each). V dropped 1 base and J dropped 4 bases, with 10 bases sitting between them. Germline assignment: CDR1 SGHRS and CDR2 YFSETQ. The CDR3 consists of 14 residues. The CDR3 region has the DNA TGCGCCAGCAGCTTGTTCCGGGGCGCAGATACGCAGTATTTT. Protein sequence: CASSLFRGADTQYF. The full variable domain, its missing parts supplied by reference TRBV5-1 and TRBJ2-3, is KAGVTQTPRYLIKTRGQQVTLSCSPISGHRSVSWYQQTPGQGLQFLFEYFSETQRNKGNFPGRFSGRQFSNSRSEMNVSTLELGDSALYLCASSLFRGADTQYFGPGTRLTVL.

This clonotype was picked up many times. DNA of the CDR3: TGTGCCAGCAGTTTATCGGGGGACACTGAAGCTTTCTTT. This gives the protein CASSLSGDTEAFF. The genes are TRBV5-5 and TRBJ1-1; the D gene is possibly TRBD1 (5 bases). Germline V gives CDR1 SGHKS, CDR2 YYEKEE (reference sequence). The CDR3 runs to 13 residues. The germline V and J ends were trimmed by 5 bases and 3 bases, with 11 bases remaining between them.